Each of the 8 T cell receptor beta chains below was sequenced from the same sample in a study of blood T cells in healthy people across ages (dated by TCRdb to the mid-2010s). The library relied on 5' RACE. The second PCR ran for about 7 to 11 cycles and used a J-beta primer mix along with a sample-barcoded 5' primer. Using fastp at Q25 and MiXCR, TCRdb reprocessed the public reads and kept productive beta chains. Each CDR3 protein appears once, grouped with its most common genes and DNA. This sample is represented by over 1,500,000 distinct CDR3 sequences; 39% of them were singletons. The ten largest clonotypes hold roughly 24% of the sample. Sequencing was carried out using blood. All receptors derive from a human donor in good health.

This clonotype was seen a few times. J is TRBJ1-1 and V is TRBV2, with D uncertain. The CDR3 has 12 amino acids. V was shortened by 6 bases and J by 8 bases, with 13 bases between the two germline ends. The germline V gene encodes CDR1 SNHLY and CDR2 FYNNEI. In DNA form, the CDR3 reads TGTGCCAGCAGGGTCGTTCCGAGCGAAGCTTTCTTT. This sequence encodes CASRVVPSEAFF.

The chain is built from TRBV7-8 and TRBJ1-5, with D perhaps TRBD1 (6 bases). The CDR3 spans 14 residues. The germline V gene encodes CDR1 SGHVS and CDR2 FQNEAQ. Trimming took 5 bases from V and 5 from J, leaving 13 bases between them. As DNA, the CDR3 is TGTGCCAGCAGCCTAAGGGGGGGCTATCAGCCCCAGCATTTT. Translation: CASSLRGGYQPQHF.

The chain employs TRBV7-9 and TRBJ2-7, with 8 bases identical to TRBD2. The CDR3 spans 16 residues. The V gene end was trimmed by 5 bases and the J gene end by 3 bases; junction bases not matched to a gene: 12. Germline CDR1 and CDR2: SEHNR and FQNEAQ (reference sequence). The CDR3 DNA reads TGTGCCAGCAGCGAAAGCGGGGGCCTGTTATTCTACGAGCAGTACTTC. Translation: CASSESGGLLFYEQYF.

This clonotype was recorded many times. This chain connects TRBV12-3 or TRBV12-4 to TRBJ1-2; D remains ambiguous. The CDR3 runs 13 residues. Trimming removed 10 bases at V and 0 bases at J, with 12 bases between. The chain's CDR3 is CATSLGANYGYTF. The CDR3 DNA is TGTGCCACCTCGCTAGGAGCTAACTATGGCTACACCTTC.

This clonotype was seen a few times. The V and J genes are TRBV27 and TRBJ1-5; 8 bases agree with TRBD1. J was trimmed by 5 bases and V by 3 bases; bases with no gene match: 3. CDR3 length equals 14 residues. CDR1 and CDR2 from the germline V gene are MNHEY and SMNVEV (reference sequence). The CDR3 DNA sequence: TGTGCCAGCAGTTTCCAGGGGGCCGATCAGCCCCAGCATTTT. This gives the protein CASSFQGADQPQHF.

This clonotype was seen a handful of times. The J gene is TRBJ2-1, the V gene TRBV25-1; D unresolved. CDR1 is MGHDK and CDR2 is SYGVNS in the germline V gene. CDR3 length: 9 amino acids. The germline V and J ends were trimmed by 8 bases and 8 bases, with 4 bases remaining between them. This CDR3 reads CASGDEQFF. CDR3 nucleotides: TGTGCCAGCGGGGATGAGCAGTTCTTC.

This clonotype was seen a few times. V usage is TRBV11-3 and J usage is TRBJ2-1; 7 bases map to TRBD1. Germline loops: CDR1 SGHNT, CDR2 YENEEA. CDR3 size: 15 residues. With 5 bases clipped from V and 6 bases from J, the junction kept 10 bases outside the gene matches. The CDR3 reads CASSRGQDTVNEQFF. CDR3 in DNA: TGTGCCAGCAGCCGAGGACAGGACACGGTCAATGAGCAGTTCTTC.

The chain couples TRBV28 to TRBJ1-5; D gene unclear. V was clipped by 7 bases and J by 11 bases, with 12 bases between them. The CDR3 has 11 amino acids. Germline CDR1 reads MDHEN; CDR2 reads SYDVKM. CDR3 loop: CASTGGQTQHF. The CDR3 bases are TGTGCCAGCACGGGTGGGCAAACCCAGCATTTT.